One sample yielded the 29 T cell receptor beta chains listed below, sequenced in a study of cytomegalovirus exposure and HLA in healthy donors. Vbeta (60) and Jbeta (13) primers were used in the PCR. The protocol was immunoSEQ multiplex PCR, while the TCRdb copy is restricted to in-frame clones and leaves out a portion. The sample holds 180,000 or so clones; approximately 85% are singletons and the top ten take 6.5%. Sample: PBMCs. These receptors all come from a woman aged 50 to 60 in good health and CMV-seropositive.

This chain links TRBV7-2 with TRBJ2-7, with 7 bases matching TRBD1. Germline CDR1 reads SGHTA; CDR2 reads FQGNSA. The V segment lost 6 bases and the J segment 3 bases; nucleotides outside the gene matches: 5. The CDR3 is made up of 13 amino acids. The CDR3 loop reads CASSTDRNYEQYF. CDR3 in DNA: TGTGCCAGCAGTACGGACAGGAACTACGAGCAGTACTTC.

This sequence joins TRBV28 and TRBJ2-5; 8 bases align to TRBD1. V was pared by 6 bases and J by 5 bases, with 5 bases of the junction left unmatched. The CDR3 is 13 amino acids. In germline, CDR1 is MDHEN, CDR2 SYDVKM. The CDR3 spells CASRGTGGETQYF. CDR3 nucleotide sequence: TGTGCCAGCAGGGGCACAGGGGGGGAGACCCAGTACTTC. Together with reference TRBV28 and TRBJ2-5, the CDR3 gives the full variable domain: DVKVTQSSRYLVKRTGEKVFLECVQDMDHENMFWYRQDPGLGLRLIYFSYDVKMKEKGDIPEGYSVSREKKERFSLILESASTNQTSMYLCASRGTGGETQYFGPGTRLLVL.

On this clone itself: The junction does not match germline at one end; this may be a read error. The chain couples TRBV7-9 to TRBJ2-3, with TRBD1 matching 7 bases. CDR1 and CDR2 from the germline V gene are SEHNR and FQNEAQ (reference sequence). This CDR3 comprises 15 residues. The CDR3 sequence is CSSSFAQGGTDTQYF. CDR3 in DNA: TGTTCCAGCAGCTTCGCCCAGGGGGGCACAGATACGCAGTATTTT. Based on the CDR3 plus reference TRBV7-9 and TRBJ2-3, the full variable domain is DTGVSQNPRHKITKRGQNVTFRCDPISEHNRLYWYRQTLGQGPEFLTYFQNEAQLEKSRLLSDRFSAERPKGSFSTLEIQRTEQGDSAMYLCSSSFAQGGTDTQYFGPGTRLTVL.

This clone was counted once. The CDR3 coding sequence is TGTGCCAGCAGCTCGCGGGATCCAATGCCCCCCTCTAACTATGGCTACACCTTC. Translating it yields CASSSRDPMPPSNYGYTF. The chain links TRBV7-6 to TRBJ1-2; D gene uncertain. Germline V gives CDR1 SGHVS, CDR2 FNYEAQ. The length of the CDR3 is 18 residues. Trimming left V 4 bases short and J 0 bases short, with 21 bases between.

The V call is TRBV7-2, the J call TRBJ1-1; D gene unclear. CDR3 length: 13 amino acids. V lost 3 bases, J lost 5 bases, and 10 bases lay in between. Germline lookup yields CDR1 SGHTA and CDR2 FQGNSA. The CDR3 loop reads CASSFREGTEAFF. The CDR3 coding sequence is TGTGCCAGCAGCTTTCGGGAGGGAACTGAAGCTTTCTTT.

V is TRBV6-1 and J is TRBJ2-3; 10 bases fit TRBD1. The V gene's germline CDR1 is MNHNS and CDR2 SASEGT. The J segment lost 5 bases and the V segment lost 6 bases, leaving 5 bases of the junction unmatched. This CDR3 contains 14 residues. The CDR3 loop reads CASRDRGAVDTQYF. The CDR3 DNA follows: TGTGCCAGCAGGGACAGGGGGGCCGTAGATACGCAGTATTTT.

The chain is built from TRBV5-1 and TRBJ2-5; D gene uncertain. Per the germline V gene, CDR1 is SGHRS and CDR2 is YFSETQ. The CDR3 consists of 12 residues. V gave up 4 bases and J gave up 5 bases, with 9 bases separating them. CDR3 coding DNA: TGCGCCAGCAGCGAGGTAAAGGAGACCCAGTACTTC. This translates into CASSEVKETQYF.

This chain uses TRBV6-5 with TRBJ1-2; D may be TRBD1 (6 bases). CDR1 and CDR2 from the germline V gene are MNHEY and SVGAGI. The CDR3 loop spans 15 amino acids. The V gene lost 0 bases and the J gene lost 4 bases, with 12 bases spanning the gap. The CDR3 loop reads CASSYSAGETYGYTF. The CDR3 DNA follows: TGTGCCAGCAGTTACTCGGCAGGGGAGACCTATGGCTACACCTTC.

The chain links TRBV9 to TRBJ1-3; no clear D gene. Germline CDR1 reads SGDLS; CDR2 reads YYNGEE. V shed 0 bases and J shed 4 bases, with 8 bases lying between them. The CDR3 is 14 residues long. The CDR3 protein is CASSVDEKGNTIYF. The CDR3 DNA is TGTGCCAGCAGCGTAGACGAGAAAGGAAACACCATATATTTT.

This clone appeared once. V gene TRBV4-3 combines with J gene TRBJ2-7, with 10 nucleotides matching TRBD1. This CDR3 has 16 amino acids. V lost 2 bases to trimming and J lost 5 bases; unmatched junction nucleotides: 9. CDR1 and CDR2 from the germline V gene are LGHNA and YSLEER. The CDR3 coding sequence is TGCGCCAGCAGCCAACGACCTGGTGGGACAGGGGACGAGCAGTACTTC. It translates to CASSQRPGGTGDEQYF.

The sample holds one count of this clone. This chain connects TRBV27 to TRBJ2-7, with 7 bases aligning to TRBD2. From germline, CDR1 is MNHEY and CDR2 SMNVEV (reference sequence). With V trimmed by 4 bases and J by 2 bases, 8 bases remained unmatched. The CDR3 runs to 15 residues. CDR3 nucleotide sequence: TGTGCCAGCAGTTCCCATAGCGGGCCCACCTACGAGCAGTACTTC. It yields the protein CASSSHSGPTYEQYF.

This clone has more than one count but fewer than ten. CDR3 in amino acids: CASSQGGQGYEQYF. The CDR3 DNA reads TGTGCCAGCAGTCAAGGGGGACAGGGCTACGAGCAGTACTTC. The genes are TRBV28 and TRBJ2-7; 9 nucleotides match TRBD1. The J segment lost 3 bases and the V segment lost 5 bases, leaving 5 bases of the junction unmatched. This CDR3 spans 14 amino acids. Germline assignment: CDR1 MDHEN and CDR2 SYDVKM.

In DNA form, the CDR3 reads TGTGCCAGTAGTATCTCGCAGGGAGGTTCGGAGACCCAGTACTTC. Protein sequence: CASSISQGGSETQYF. The chain is built from TRBV19 and TRBJ2-5, with D possibly TRBD2 on 6 matching bases. The CDR3 is 15 amino acids. V lost 3 bases, J lost 5 bases, and 16 bases lay in between. The germline V gene encodes CDR1 LNHDA and CDR2 SQIVND (reference sequence).

The genes are TRBV5-4 and TRBJ2-1, with 10 bases identical to TRBD1. In germline, CDR1 is SGHNT, CDR2 YYREEE (reference sequence). This CDR3 is built from 15 residues. The V gene end was trimmed by 3 bases and the J gene end by 0 bases; junction bases not matched to a gene: 0. CDR3 nucleotides: TGTGCCAGCAGCTGGACAGGGGGCTCCTACAATGAGCAGTTCTTC. Protein: CASSWTGGSYNEQFF.

The chain combines TRBV27 with TRBJ2-7, with D perhaps TRBD1 (6 bases). Deletions cut 1 base from V and 6 bases from J, with 13 bases between. The CDR3 contains 14 residues. Per the germline V gene, CDR1 is MNHEY and CDR2 is SMNVEV (reference sequence). The CDR3 loop reads CASSLLTGPGEQYF. The CDR3 DNA reads TGTGCCAGCAGTTTATTAACAGGGCCAGGCGAGCAGTACTTC.

The rearrangement uses TRBV9 and TRBJ2-1; D may be TRBD2 (6 bases). Trimming cost V 3 bases and J 5 bases, with 12 bases left between them. Germline assignment: CDR1 SGDLS and CDR2 YYNGEE. This CDR3 has 14 residues. CDR3 in DNA: TGTGCCAGCAGCGCTGGATCGGGGGACAATGAGCAGTTCTTC. Its protein is CASSAGSGDNEQFF.

In this sample, this clone turned up once. V and J are TRBV5-6 and TRBJ2-1; the match to TRBD1 covers 9 bases. The V gene end was trimmed by 4 bases and the J gene end by 4 bases; junction bases not matched to a gene: 6. Germline V gene lookup returns CDR1 SGHDT and CDR2 YYEEEE. The CDR3 loop spans 15 amino acids. The CDR3 coding sequence is TGTGCCAGCAGCCCGGACAGGGGTCTGTACAATGAGCAGTTCTTC. Translation: CASSPDRGLYNEQFF.

The J gene is TRBJ2-6, the V gene TRBV19; 7 nucleotides align to TRBD1. V lost 8 bases and J lost 0; bases outside the gene matches: 7. This CDR3 is 16 amino acids long. Germline CDR1 reads LNHDA; CDR2 reads SQIVND (reference sequence). This CDR3 reads CASCRDSLSGANVLTF. CDR3 coding DNA: TGTGCCAGTTGCCGGGACAGCCTCTCTGGGGCCAACGTCCTGACTTTC.

The chain is built from TRBV6-5 and TRBJ2-7; the D gene is possibly TRBD2 (5 bases). Germline V gives CDR1 MNHEY, CDR2 SVGAGI. The CDR3 extends over 12 amino acids. Deletions cut 6 bases from V and 3 bases from J, with 9 bases between. The DNA of the CDR3 is TGTGCCAGCAGCCGGGGATACTACGAGCAGTACTTC. This encodes CASSRGYYEQYF.

The gene calls are TRBV28 and TRBJ1-2, with 9 bases lining up with TRBD1. In germline, CDR1 is MDHEN, CDR2 SYDVKM. The CDR3 has 16 amino acids. The J segment lost 5 bases and the V segment lost 3 bases, leaving 10 bases of the junction unmatched. This CDR3 is CASSLDRDRELYGYTF. CDR3 coding DNA: TGTGCCAGCAGTTTGGACAGGGACAGGGAGCTATATGGCTACACCTTC.

V and J are TRBV9 and TRBJ1-1; maybe TRBD1 (6 bases). Per germline, CDR1 SGDLS and CDR2 YYNGEE. The V end was cut by 0 bases, the J end by 10 bases, with 10 bases between. The CDR3 runs 12 residues. The CDR3 here is CASSVEGGRAFF. Here the CDR3 DNA reads TGTGCCAGCAGCGTAGAGGGGGGGCGAGCTTTCTTT.

The CDR3, as DNA: TGTGCCGCCATAGCGGGGGGGAGAACCGGGGAGCTGTTTTTT. This sequence encodes CAAIAGGRTGELFF. J is TRBJ2-2 and V is TRBV6-6, with 11 bases identical to TRBD2. Trimming took 11 bases from V and 5 from J; bases not matched to a gene: 7. Germline-derived CDR1 and CDR2 are MNHNY and SVGAGI (reference sequence). The CDR3 has 14 amino acids.

The chain has TRBV6-5 and TRBJ1-1; D may be TRBD1 (5 bases). CDR3 length: 15 amino acids. Germline assignment: CDR1 MNHEY and CDR2 SVGAGI. The germline V and J ends were trimmed by 5 bases and 1 base, with 14 bases remaining between them. CDR3 amino acids: CASSPGWGGNTEAFF. Written as DNA, the CDR3 is TGTGCCAGCAGTCCGGGTTGGGGGGGGAACACTGAAGCTTTCTTT.

The rearrangement links TRBV4-3 to TRBJ1-6; 7 positions agree with TRBD1. V dropped 0 bases and J dropped 10; count of bases not matched to a gene: 6. The length of the CDR3 is 15 residues. Germline V gene lookup returns CDR1 LGHNA and CDR2 YSLEER. The CDR3 protein is CASSQDGSGGSPLHF. The CDR3 DNA follows: TGCGCCAGCAGCCAAGATGGTTCAGGGGGATCACCCCTCCACTTT.

The chain carries TRBV7-2 and TRBJ2-7, with D perhaps matching TRBD1 (6 bases). Germline CDR1 and CDR2: SGHTA and FQGNSA. The CDR3 is 14 amino acids. Between the trimmed V and J ends, which lost 5 bases and 4 bases, there was a span of 15 bases. The CDR3 is CASSALQGPYEQYF. The CDR3 DNA is TGTGCCAGCAGCGCGTTACAGGGACCATACGAGCAGTACTTC.

Concerning this clone itself: The junction departs from germline at one end; a sequencing error may be responsible. The chain links TRBV30 to TRBJ2-6, with a tentative D call TRBD1 (5 bases). This CDR3 has 15 amino acids. The germline gives CDR1 GTSNPN, CDR2 SVGIG (reference sequence). For the CDR3, the DNA is TGTGCCTGGAGTATAGGACACTCTGGGGCCAACGGCCTGACTTTC. Amino acid sequence: CAWSIGHSGANGLTF.

V usage is TRBV11-2 and J usage is TRBJ2-1; 9 bases fit TRBD2. The CDR3 runs 18 residues. V lost 2 bases to trimming and J lost 4 bases; unmatched junction nucleotides: 12. Germline V gene lookup returns CDR1 SGHAT and CDR2 FQNNGV. The CDR3 reads CASSLTGRAGGGYNEQFF. CDR3 coding DNA: TGTGCCAGCAGCTTAACGGGACGGGCGGGAGGGGGATACAATGAGCAGTTCTTC.

The rearrangement uses TRBV5-1 and TRBJ1-1, with D possibly being TRBD1 (5 bases). Trimming took off 3 bases at V and 2 bases at J, with 8 bases between the two ends. The CDR3 length is 13 residues. CDR1 SGHRS and CDR2 YFSETQ come from the germline V gene. This chain's CDR3 is CASSWGSNTEAFF. The CDR3 DNA is TGCGCCAGCAGCTGGGGCTCCAACACTGAAGCTTTCTTT.

V and J are TRBV2 and TRBJ1-1; the D is unclear. The V gene lost 6 bases and the J gene lost 1 base, with 9 bases spanning the gap. Germline CDR1 reads SNHLY; CDR2 reads FYNNEI. The CDR3 covers 13 residues. The CDR3 nucleotides are TGTGCCAGCAGCCCAACCAGGAACACTGAAGCTTTCTTT. Its translation: CASSPTRNTEAFF.